What follows is one TCR beta chain and its context. The antigen is undetermined. The protocol was immunoSEQ multiplex PCR, while the TCRdb copy is restricted to in-frame clones and leaves out a portion. This sample yields 100,000 to 120,000 clones, of which 88% are seen a single time; more than 1.5% belongs to the top ten. This entry belongs to a study of T cell responses to AZD1222 COVID-19 vaccine. The CDR3 loop spans 13 amino acids. The V end was cut by 8 bases, the J end by 2 bases, with 12 bases between. Per germline, CDR1 MNHEY and CDR2 SVGAGI. Overall study results and limits: Regions left unmutated in variants are reportedly the target of nearly half of spike-specific TCRs. Elevations in Spike-specific TCR breadth and depth followed administration of two AZD1222 doses.

Here the sequenced sample was peripheral blood, taken on day 0 of AZD1222 vaccination. This clonotype was obtained from an adult in good health. This chain connects TRBV6-5 to TRBJ1-2; maybe TRBD1 (5 bases). The CDR3 protein is CASGPTENYGYTF. CDR3 sequence (DNA): TGTGCCAGCGGGCCGACAGAAAACTATGGCTACACCTTC.